Here is one T cell receptor (beta chain) with its context. Its antigen remains undetermined. Base qualities are not at hand, and no much larger clone is one base apart. The cohort was made up of about 610 healthy bone marrow donors. All cohort members were sampled while nominally healthy, although unrecorded immune exposures were likely present. The donor was CMV seronegative and was included in the group of a few hundred seronegative cohort members. A peripheral blood sample was provided by each donor, and peripheral blood mononuclear cells were used for TCR beta sequencing. Genomic DNA was extracted from the blood cell samples with the Qiagen DNeasy Blood Extraction Kit. The CDR3 runs 14 residues from the cysteine to the phenylalanine. Only the CDR3 portion is preserved as DNA: 42 bases, with reading frame beginning at the first base. V is clipped by 0 bases and J by 6 bases, and the sequence between their germline boundaries is 11 bases long. Looking up the germline V gene yields CDR1 ENHRY and CDR2 SYGVKD.

The sample belongs to a study of cytomegalovirus exposure and HLA in healthy donors listed by TCRdb under 2017. Study-wide context: An earlier analysis of fewer than 750 of the donors reported 276 Gb of sequence data and 95 million to 130 million unique TCR beta sequences obtained from approximately 180 million T cells. Donor age, sex, ethnicity and CMV serostatus were compiled alongside the repertoire data. Of the approximately 400 genotyped donors, over 80% were placed in the genetic ancestry cluster associated with self-reported Caucasian donors. An earlier analysis of some 600 of the donors applied high-throughput TCR beta sequencing to assess whether each TCR beta V gene segment acted as functional or pseudogenic. In a later analysis, previously published TCR beta repertoires from about 640 donors were re-analyzed and high-resolution HLA genotyping was added so that TCR occurrence patterns could be studied. The later analysis used no new phenotypic data to find candidate immune exposures, relying instead on TCR beta sequences and their occurrence across donors. The T cell repertoires of 666 subjects were profiled by immunosequencing and related to cytomegalovirus serostatus. To predict cytomegalovirus infection status, the study combined high-throughput TCR immunosequencing, statistical association of individual TCRs with disease status, and machine learning. A later genetic analysis took genome-wide SNP genotypes for about 60% of the roughly 670 donors and used that subset as a discovery cohort. The study was designed to test whether signatures of past pathogen exposure could be identified by cataloging public T cell receptors. A separate validation cohort of 100 to 150 different subjects was used in addition to the roughly 640-subject first cohort. Roughly 300 gigabases of sequencing data and approximately 93 million unique TCR sequences were included in an early release covering roughly 600 HLA-typed donors. Both class I and class II loci were covered by HLA typing, at four-digit resolution. Among 398 genotyped donors of the cohort, an average of about 240,000 unique TCR beta nucleotide sequences was sequenced per donor, of which 15% to 20% were non-productive. All discovery cohort repertoires had been generated using a single sequencing platform. Because of strong linkage in the cohort, five DR-DQ haplotypes were treated as single units for association and clustering. Typing coverage differed by locus: A, B, C, DRB1 and DQB1 were typed in roughly 620-630 donors, DQA1 in about 500, DPA1 in some 610, and DPB1 in 472.

Libraries were built with the immunoSEQ multiplex PCR assay. For the multiplex PCR, a mixture combining 60 forward primers for TCR Vbeta segments and 13 reverse primers for TCR Jbeta segments was used. A multiplex PCR assay on genomic DNA amplified the CDR3 region of rearranged TCR beta genes. The amplified TCR beta libraries were sequenced on the Illumina HiSeq System as 87-base-pair reads. The study's own analysis went as follows. A later analysis counted about 76 million unique TCR beta chains across the roughly 700 repertoires, and some 11 million of these chains were shared by at least two donors. A nearest-neighbor algorithm error-corrected the raw reads and collapsed the reads into unique sequences, merging closely related sequences to remove PCR and sequencing errors. V, D and J gene segments were assigned by aligning CDR3 sequences to IMGT reference sequences. For a sequence to be retained, at least a six-nucleotide match to both a V gene segment and a J gene segment was required. A rearrangement counted as productive if the CDR3 had no stop codons and remained in frame with V and J, and every other rearrangement counted as non-productive. Following IMGT convention, CDR3 was defined as the stretch from the second conserved V-encoded cysteine to the conserved J-encoded phenylalanine. In an earlier analysis of around 540 of the donors, sequences lacking an unambiguous match to a single V gene segment were excluded. An earlier analysis of several hundred of the donors called V segments functional above 56.7% productive rearrangements and segregating when the between-donor standard deviation exceeded 5%. A statistical classification framework was built to diagnose cytomegalovirus status from the catalog of TCR beta chain sequences. In a later analysis, V and J genes were assigned by comparing TCR nucleotide sequences against IMGT/GENE-DB human TR gene sequences. A later analysis assigned CDR3 sequences and most-parsimonious VDJ recombination scenarios with the TCRdist pipeline. In a later analysis, each TCR beta chain was defined by its CDR3 amino acid sequence together with its V-gene family, and reads lacking a unique V-gene family were excluded. As a way to deal with suspected cross-contamination and a sequencing artifact, a later analysis dropped approximately 590 nucleotide sequences that were highly shared and had low generation probability. A later analysis calculated a clonal expansion index for each public chain from normalized within-repertoire ranks of inferred template counts. Generation probabilities in a later analysis came from a VDJ recombination model fitted to out-of-frame rearrangements, and those results were checked against IGoR. A later analysis scored TCR-TCR, TCR-HLA and TCR-CMV co-occurrence with hypergeometric tests, applying a repertoire-size bias correction to TCR pairs. In a later analysis, false discovery rates were estimated by permuting HLA or CMV assignments 20 times. In a later analysis, co-occurring TCRs were grouped using DBSCAN, and TCRdist sequence similarity was added for clustering within HLA-allele-positive subsets. Co-occurrence clustering excluded repertoires with fewer than 30,000 or more than 120,000 public chains, plus five with anomalous nucleotide sharing. TCRdb re-hosts the immuneACCESS table, in-frame sequences only. Its copies lack some clones; in the studies checked, an unresolved V gene accounts for under half of them, and the cause for the rest is not known. The V and J calls and clone size come from that table; D and trimming were worked out from the DNA. This sample has about 190,000 clones in its table, and about 85% of those were observed once. The ten largest account for approximately 1.1% of the sample.

What the work shows at the level of the full study, not this receptor alone: Most CMV-associated TCR beta chains appeared to be HLA-restricted in a later analysis, and the HLA associations seemed to be driven largely by CMV exposure. Correlated functional status among segregating V segments might reflect linkage disequilibrium, but an unknown experimental factor could not be ruled out. It was suggested by the authors that the approach could potentially be generalized to other disease states and immunological phenotypes. In both the original and validation cohorts, the classifier was reported to diagnose cytomegalovirus status with high specificity and sensitivity. A later analysis reported that several top co-occurrence clusters appeared linked to parvovirus B19, influenza, CMV and Epstein-Barr virus. A cluster of highly shared sequence variants was judged likely to be a technical artifact of the sequencing pipeline. While some public TCRs were present in many individuals, most TCR sequences turned up only very rarely across donors. Because counts were too low, roughly 16 rarely observed V segments, including chromosome 9 orphons, were excluded from the earlier analysis of around 640 of the donors. V-gene and J-gene trimming of TCR beta chains was associated with a missense DCLRE1C variant in a later genetic analysis, and the association was replicated in an independent cohort. Some IMGT-functional V segments, including TRBV6-2 and TRBV6-3, could not be told apart with the 87-base-pair reads, so those segments were excluded. At a false discovery rate of 0.05, a later analysis linked 16,951 TCR beta sequences to specific HLA alleles. According to a later analysis, TCR association rates differed among HLA loci, with DRB1 alleles showing the most associated TCRs and HLA-C alleles showing the fewest. In an earlier analysis of around 500 of the donors, most TCR beta V segments appeared in productive rearrangements about 87% or about 30% of the time, broadly matching IMGT annotations. The only immune exposure information available for the cohort was CMV serostatus. The presence/absence analyses assumed that sequencing depth was roughly uniform across donors, and that assumption may not be true. Only TCR beta chains were sequenced in this cohort, and the absence of alpha or paired-chain data limited detectable features. When HLA alleles, especially DR and DQ, strongly co-occurred, attributing TCR associations to individual alleles was difficult. In vitro tests confirmed that a few of the cytomegalovirus-associated TCR beta chains recognize cytomegalovirus antigens. A total of roughly 160 TCR beta chains were listed by the study as associated with cytomegalovirus. A later genetic analysis reported fewer N-insertions in productive TCRs among donors in an Asian-associated ancestry cluster than the roughly 700-donor mean. In a later analysis, HLA-associated TCR beta chains showed more clonal expansion and lower generation probabilities than non-associated chains that were equally common. A further reported finding was that TCR beta sequences accurately predicted the HLA-A and HLA-B alleles for most subjects in the first cohort. HLA typing was unavailable for some donors at each locus, so association tests used only the typed subset.

The chain couples TRBV10-3 to TRBJ1-1; the D gene assignment is ambiguous. This receptor was identified in a boy aged 2 to 10 in good health and CMV-seronegative. Sequencing was done on a sample of PBMCs. The DNA sequence reads TGTGCCATCAGTGAGTCGACGGGAAAGGCTGAAGCTTTCTTT. This yields the protein CAISESTGKAEAFF.